A single sample gave rise to the 11 T cell receptor beta chains below, sequenced in a study of cytomegalovirus exposure and HLA in healthy donors. Use of 60 Vbeta and 13 Jbeta primers characterized the PCR. The method was immunoSEQ multiplex PCR; TCRdb's version includes in-frame clones alone and lacks a portion of them. This table holds about 140,000 clones, approximately 80% found once. The sample comprised PBMCs. All receptors derive from a woman aged 40-49 years in good health and CMV-seronegative.

This chain links TRBV7-6 with TRBJ2-1, with TRBD1 identical over 9 bases. This CDR3 region has 14 residues. The trim removed 1 base at V and 6 bases at J, leaving 1 base unmatched. From germline, CDR1 is SGHVS and CDR2 FNYEAQ. The CDR3 sequence: CASSLEGQGNEQFF. DNA of the CDR3: TGTGCCAGCAGCTTAGAGGGACAGGGCAATGAGCAGTTCTTC. The whole variable domain, remainder taken from reference TRBV7-6 and TRBJ2-1, is GAGVSQSPRYKVTKRGQDVALRCDPISGHVSLYWYRQALGQGPEFLTYFNYEAQQDKSGLPNDRFSAERPEGSISTLTIQRTEQRDSAMYRCASSLEGQGNEQFFGPGTRLTVL.

The chain is built from TRBV7-2 and TRBJ2-7; D is possibly TRBD2 (5 bases). This CDR3 contains 14 residues. V shed 3 bases and J shed 4 bases, with 13 bases lying between them. Germline assignment: CDR1 SGHTA and CDR2 FQGNSA. The CDR3 reads CASSFLGLSYEQYF. The CDR3 DNA reads TGTGCCAGCAGCTTTCTAGGACTCTCGTACGAGCAGTACTTC.

The chain has TRBV19 and TRBJ2-7, with D perhaps matching TRBD2 (5 bases). V lost 3 bases to trimming and J lost 5 bases, with 17 bases between them. Germline V gene sequence: CDR1 LNHDA, CDR2 SQIVND (reference sequence). The CDR3 extends over 15 amino acids. The CDR3: CASSMKRSPLHEQYF. The CDR3, as DNA: TGTGCCAGTAGTATGAAGCGGAGCCCTTTACACGAGCAGTACTTC. The variable domain in full, with the rest retrieved from reference TRBV19 and TRBJ2-7, is DGGITQSPKYLFRKEGQNVTLSCEQNLNHDAMYWYRQDPGQGLRLIYYSQIVNDFQKGDIAEGYSVSREKKESFPLTVTSAQKNPTAFYLCASSMKRSPLHEQYFGPGTRLTVT.

The chain recombines TRBV14 with TRBJ2-7; D might be TRBD2 (5 bases). CDR3 length equals 14 residues. CDR1 and CDR2 (germline): SGHDN, FVKESK. The V gene lost 4 bases and the J gene lost 2 bases, with 12 bases spanning the gap. This chain's CDR3 is CASSLSVFAYEQYF. The CDR3 DNA follows: TGTGCCAGCAGCCTTAGCGTATTTGCCTACGAGCAGTACTTC.

This rearrangement joins TRBV4-1 to TRBJ1-1; TRBD1 agrees at 7 bases. V dropped 0 bases and J dropped 11; count of bases not matched to a gene: 6. The CDR3 totals 13 residues. In germline, CDR1 is MGHRA, CDR2 YSYEKL. CDR3 DNA: TGCGCCAGCAGCCAAGAGGTCGGGGGACAGGCTTTCTTT. It encodes CASSQEVGGQAFF.

The rearrangement uses TRBV2 and TRBJ2-1; 10 positions match TRBD2. J was trimmed by 7 bases and V by 0 bases; bases with no gene match: 9. The CDR3 runs 17 residues. CDR1 SNHLY and CDR2 FYNNEI come from the germline V gene. Here the CDR3 reads CASSEAGLAGDLNEQFF. In DNA form, the CDR3 reads TGTGCCAGCAGTGAAGCGGGGCTAGCGGGAGACTTAAATGAGCAGTTCTTC.

The genes are TRBV5-6 and TRBJ2-3; 8 nucleotides match TRBD1. The length of the CDR3 is 15 residues. With V trimmed by 2 bases and J by 4 bases, 6 bases remained unmatched. The germline gives CDR1 SGHDT, CDR2 YYEEEE. The CDR3 loop reads CASSFYRGVADTQYF. For the CDR3, the DNA is TGTGCCAGCAGCTTTTACAGGGGGGTGGCAGATACGCAGTATTTT.

This chain joins TRBV11-2 and TRBJ2-1; TRBD1 might be the D (5 bases). CDR1 and CDR2 from the germline V gene are SGHAT and FQNNGV. V lost 0 bases, J lost 15 bases, and 15 bases lay in between. The length of the CDR3 is 13 residues. The CDR3 nucleotides are TGTGCCAGCAGCTTAGAGAGACAGAGTGAACCGTTCTTC. Protein: CASSLERQSEPFF.

This chain connects TRBV5-1 to TRBJ1-4; no reliable D call. Trimming removed 0 bases from V and 5 bases from J, with 8 bases in between. The CDR3 loop spans 14 amino acids. Germline V gene lookup returns CDR1 SGHRS and CDR2 YFSETQ. The DNA for the CDR3 is TGCGCCAGCAGCTTGGGAAACAGCAATGAAAAACTGTTTTTT. Translation gives CASSLGNSNEKLFF.

The genes are TRBV7-3 and TRBJ1-5, with D possibly being TRBD1 (6 bases). The V and J ends lost 0 bases and 8 bases respectively, with 11 bases between them. Germline V gene lookup returns CDR1 SGHTA and CDR2 FQGTGA. There are 14 residues in the CDR3. CDR3 sequence reads: CASSLTGGGEPQHF. CDR3 in DNA: TGTGCCAGCAGCTTAACTGGGGGCGGTGAGCCCCAGCATTTT.

V gene TRBV18 combines with J gene TRBJ1-6; TRBD1 aligns across 8 bases. Unmatched junction bases numbered 11, after V lost 3 bases and J lost 10 bases. Germline V lookup: CDR1 KGHSH, CDR2 LQKENI. The CDR3 is 16 amino acids. This CDR3 reads CASSPRQGYGNSPLHF. The CDR3 DNA follows: TGTGCCAGCTCACCTCGACAGGGGTACGGTAACTCACCCCTCCACTTT.